This T cell receptor (beta chain) is drawn from a study of T cells in Graves' hyperthyroidism and ophthalmopathy. The table lists this clonotype with many counts. From RNA transcripts, TCR beta CDR3 regions were amplified. HTBI primers were used for first-round RT-PCR of the TCR CDR3. TCRdb analysed the multiplex PCR reads with MiXCR anew, one entry per CDR3 protein. The table includes under 650,000 distinct CDR3 sequences, roughly 15% detected once. A patient was excluded if there was uncontrolled infection, other autoimmune disease, pregnancy or lactation. The authors obtained PBMCs from around 10 ml of fresh peripheral blood. Sequencing was carried out using blood. This clonotype originated in a woman aged 30 to 39 with Graves' hyperthyroidism.

CDR3 in DNA: TGCAGTGCTTTCATAGCGGGAGAGAGGCTAAATACGCAGTATTTT. Residues: CSAFIAGERLNTQYF. The V call is TRBV20-1, the J call TRBJ2-3; TRBD2 matches at 9 bases. The CDR3 is made up of 15 amino acids. Germline CDR1 and CDR2: DFQATT and SNEGSKA (reference sequence). Trimming at V came to 5 bases and at J to 7 bases, leaving 13 bases not matched to a gene.